The 30 T cell receptor beta chains listed next were all sequenced from one sample in a study of T-cell reconstitution after alpha-beta-depleted transplantation in children. During its preparation, the TCRbeta library received unique molecular identifiers. TCRdb passed the PCR reads through MiXCR, listing each CDR3 protein once. The table includes about 200,000 distinct CDR3 sequences, about 6% detected once. The source material was PBMCs, sampled before TCRalphabeta/CD19-depleted stem cell transplant. All receptors come from a girl under three years old with combined immunodeficiency, due to receive a stem cell transplant.

This clonotype was seen just once. CDR3 amino acids: CASSSREVTEAFF. The CDR3 nucleotides are TGTGCCAGCAGCTCACGGGAGGTCACTGAAGCTTTCTTT. The chain has TRBV7-6 and TRBJ1-1, with D unclear. CDR1 and CDR2 (germline): SGHVS, FNYEAQ. Trimming shortened V by 4 bases and J by 4 bases, and 10 bases separated the two germline ends. This CDR3 is 13 amino acids long.

This clonotype was recorded at least ten times. The genes are TRBV5-1 and TRBJ1-5, with TRBD1 matching over 7 bases. After removal of 3 bases from V and 2 bases from J, the junction contained 11 bases not matched to a gene. This CDR3 region has 17 residues. CDR1 is SGHRS and CDR2 is YFSETQ in the germline V gene. The CDR3: CASSYTDRVEGNQPQHF. The CDR3 DNA is TGCGCCAGCAGCTACACCGACAGGGTGGAGGGCAATCAGCCCCAGCATTTT.

This clonotype was picked up a small number of times. This chain joins TRBV9 and TRBJ1-2, with D uncertain. The germline V and J ends were trimmed by 0 bases and 0 bases, with 9 bases remaining between them. Germline-derived CDR1 and CDR2 are SGDLS and YYNGEE. CDR3 length equals 15 residues. CDR3 sequence reads: CASSVVGSPNYGYTF. CDR3 sequence (DNA): TGTGCCAGCAGCGTAGTGGGCAGCCCTAACTATGGCTACACCTTC.

This clonotype has a count of ten or more. The CDR3 sequence: CASSLSSAFNEQFF. CDR3 sequence (DNA): TGCGCCAGCAGCTTGTCTTCGGCGTTCAATGAGCAGTTCTTC. This rearrangement joins TRBV5-1 to TRBJ2-1; D not certain. V was pared by 1 base and J by 6 bases, with 11 bases between. CDR3 length: 14 residues. From germline, CDR1 is SGHRS and CDR2 YFSETQ.

This clonotype was seen ten or more times. V usage is TRBV21-1 and J usage is TRBJ2-3; TRBD1, the table's D call, lacks a check against the DNA. TRBV21-1 is termed a pseudogene. This CDR3 has 12 residues. This CDR3 is CASSRGPDTQYF. CDR3 sequence (DNA): TGTGCCAGCAGCAGGGGACCAGATACGCAGTATTTT.

Many counts were recorded for this clonotype. This chain links TRBV29-1 with TRBJ2-2; TRBD2 matches 8 bases. The CDR3 runs to 13 residues. Trimming at V came to 7 bases and at J to 6 bases, leaving 7 bases not matched to a gene. Per the germline V gene, CDR1 is SQVTM and CDR2 is ANQGSEA. CDR3 in DNA: TGCAGCGGGACCACGGGGGGGGCCGGGGAGCTGTTTTTT. Its translation: CSGTTGGAGELFF.

The V gene is TRBV5-6, the J gene TRBJ2-1, with D possibly called TRBD1 or TRBD2 (6 bases each). CDR1 is SGHDT, CDR2 YYEEEE, per germline. The CDR3 length is 13 residues. V was shortened by 1 base and J by 9 bases, with 11 bases between the two germline ends. CDR3 region: CASSLSGGGEQFF. The CDR3 DNA reads TGTGCCAGCAGCTTGTCCGGGGGCGGTGAGCAGTTCTTC.

This clonotype occurred many times. This chain links TRBV7-2 with TRBJ1-6; D not certain. The CDR3 extends over 13 amino acids. Germline V gene lookup returns CDR1 SGHTA and CDR2 FQGNSA. Between the trimmed V and J ends, which lost 1 base and 7 bases, there was a span of 5 bases. The CDR3: CASSLGENSPLHF. In nucleotides, the CDR3 is TGTGCCAGCAGCTTAGGGGAGAATTCACCCCTCCACTTT.

This clonotype was seen at least ten times. J is TRBJ2-3 and V is TRBV6-4; D gene unclear. Germline loops: CDR1 MRHNA, CDR2 SNTAGT. This CDR3 spans 16 amino acids. V lost 0 bases and J 1 base, leaving 11 bases between the germline ends. In nucleotides, the CDR3 is TGTGCCAGCAGTGACTCGTTTAGTTCCCGCACAGATACGCAGTATTTT. This gives the protein CASSDSFSSRTDTQYF.

This clonotype occurred many times. V usage is TRBV12-3 or TRBV12-4 and J usage is TRBJ1-1, with 12 nucleotides matching TRBD1. The CDR3 is 17 amino acids. V lost 1 base to trimming and J lost 8 bases; unmatched junction nucleotides: 11. CDR3 protein: CASSLVGGGQGAREAFF. As DNA, the CDR3 is TGTGCCAGCAGTTTAGTTGGCGGGGGACAGGGGGCGCGGGAAGCTTTCTTT.

This clonotype appeared many times. The rearrangement links TRBV12-3 or TRBV12-4 to TRBJ2-1; a weak D match, TRBD2 (5 bases). CDR3 length: 16 residues. V dropped 5 bases and J dropped 6 bases, with 20 bases sitting between them. The CDR3 DNA sequence: TGTGCCAGCAGTCGTCCTAGGGCTCCGAGGGCCAATGAGCAGTTCTTC. Amino acids: CASSRPRAPRANEQFF.

Notes on this clonotype: Since a much larger clone is just one base distant, this may be a read error. The chain links TRBV7-3 to TRBJ2-2; 7 bases align to TRBD2. CDR1 is SGHTA, CDR2 FQGTGA, per germline. The CDR3 is 14 residues long. CDR3: CATSSGGSSGELFF. The CDR3 DNA sequence: TGTGCCACCAGCTCCGGGGGGTCGAGCGGGGAGCTGTTTTTT.

This clonotype showed up just a few times. The rearrangement uses TRBV12-3 or TRBV12-4 and TRBJ1-2; D possibly corresponds to TRBD1 (5 bases). V lost 4 bases to trimming and J lost 0 bases, with 12 bases between them. The CDR3 has 15 amino acids. The CDR3 DNA reads as TGTGCCAGCAGTTCGAAGACAGTTTCTAACTATGGCTACACCTTC. The encoded protein is CASSSKTVSNYGYTF.

This clonotype was recorded a few times. V usage is TRBV7-2 and J usage is TRBJ2-7; 12 bases fit TRBD1. J gave up 7 bases and V 2 bases, and 9 bases lay outside the gene matches. Per the germline V gene, CDR1 is SGHTA and CDR2 is FQGNSA. The CDR3 is made up of 16 amino acids. The CDR3 DNA reads as TGTGCCAGCAGCTTAATCGGGACAGGGGGCCCTTATGAGCAGTACTTC. It translates to CASSLIGTGGPYEQYF. Variable domain in full (rest from reference TRBV7-2 and TRBJ2-7): GAGVSQSPSNKVTEKGKDVELRCDPISGHTALYWYRQSLGQGLEFLIYFQGNSAPDKSGLPSDRFSAERTGGSVSTLTIQRTQQEDSAVYLCASSLIGTGGPYEQYFGPGTRLTVT.

Ten or more counts support this clonotype. This rearrangement joins TRBV7-9 to TRBJ2-1, with 11 bases aligning to TRBD2. The CDR3 length is 15 residues. With 1 base clipped from V and 6 bases from J, the junction kept 2 bases outside the gene matches. Germline V gene sequence: CDR1 SEHNR, CDR2 FQNEAQ (reference sequence). CDR3 nucleotides: TGTGCCAGCAGCTTAGGACTAGCGGGGAGCAATGAGCAGTTCTTC. As protein: CASSLGLAGSNEQFF.

Many counts were recorded for this clonotype. This chain uses TRBV7-9 with TRBJ2-1, with D possibly called TRBD1 or TRBD2 (5 bases each). V lost 2 bases to trimming and J lost 8 bases, with 16 bases between them. In germline, CDR1 is SEHNR, CDR2 FQNEAQ (reference sequence). The CDR3 totals 15 residues. This chain's CDR3 is CASSLSGMGVDEQFF. The DNA for the CDR3 is TGTGCCAGCAGCTTATCGGGTATGGGGGTCGATGAGCAGTTCTTC.

In this sample, this clonotype turned up many times. The CDR3 is CASSLAGGPSDTQYF. Written as DNA, the CDR3 is TGTGCCAGCAGCTTAGCGGGAGGGCCATCAGATACGCAGTATTTT. The chain links TRBV7-3 to TRBJ2-3; 9 nucleotides agree with TRBD2. This CDR3 region has 15 residues. With V trimmed by 2 bases and J by 4 bases, 4 bases remained unmatched. Germline V CDR1 and CDR2: SGHTA, FQGTGA.

This clonotype came up a few times. The chain combines TRBV7-9 with TRBJ2-7; D is unresolved. Germline lookup yields CDR1 SEHNR and CDR2 FQNEAQ (reference sequence). The CDR3 is 16 amino acids. The V gene lost 5 bases and the J gene lost 4 bases, with 21 bases spanning the gap. CDR3 protein: CASSHSPSPKNYEQYF. The CDR3 nucleotides are TGTGCCAGCAGCCACTCCCCATCCCCGAAAAATTACGAGCAGTACTTC.

This clonotype was seen at least ten times. The chain joins TRBV19 to TRBJ2-5, with D unclear. There are 12 residues in the CDR3. V lost 9 bases and J lost 7, with 15 bases in between. Germline lookup yields CDR1 LNHDA and CDR2 SQIVND (reference sequence). The CDR3 coding sequence is TGTGCCAGCCGGCCAAAGACCGGGACCCAGTACTTC. Amino acid sequence: CASRPKTGTQYF.

The sample holds many counts of this clonotype. The chain joins TRBV12-3 or TRBV12-4 to TRBJ2-2; TRBD1 aligns across 7 bases. After removal of 3 bases from V and 5 bases from J, the junction contained 3 bases not matched to a gene. This CDR3 spans 14 amino acids. This CDR3 reads CASSFEGATGELFF. In DNA, the CDR3 is TGTGCCAGCAGTTTTGAGGGGGCAACCGGGGAGCTGTTTTTT.

Ten or more counts support this clonotype. This rearrangement joins TRBV19 to TRBJ2-1, with D unclear. CDR1 and CDR2 (germline): LNHDA, SQIVND (reference sequence). This CDR3 has 15 residues. V lost 4 bases to trimming and J lost 8 bases, with 18 bases between them. The CDR3 DNA reads as TGTGCCAGTAGTAGACTGAGGACCTCGTGGGATGAGCAGTTCTTC. Encoded protein: CASSRLRTSWDEQFF. Using reference TRBV19 and TRBJ2-1 for the parts outside the CDR3, the full variable domain is DGGITQSPKYLFRKEGQNVTLSCEQNLNHDAMYWYRQDPGQGLRLIYYSQIVNDFQKGDIAEGYSVSREKKESFPLTVTSAQKNPTAFYLCASSRLRTSWDEQFFGPGTRLTVL.

This clonotype was counted ten times or more. The chain combines TRBV9 with TRBJ2-1, with D unresolved. Per germline, CDR1 SGDLS and CDR2 YYNGEE. This CDR3 spans 13 amino acids. V was cut by 2 bases and J by 6 bases, with 9 bases left in between. CDR3 amino acids: CASSVPSGNEQFF. CDR3 nucleotides: TGTGCCAGCAGCGTCCCTTCTGGCAATGAGCAGTTCTTC. The complete variable domain, with remaining parts taken from reference TRBV9 and TRBJ2-1, reads DSGVTQTPKHLITATGQRVTLRCSPRSGDLSVYWYQQSLDQGLQFLIQYYNGEERAKGNILERFSAQQFPDLHSELNLSSLELGDSALYFCASSVPSGNEQFFGPGTRLTVL.

The V gene is TRBV20-1, the J gene TRBJ2-2; D gene uncertain. V lost 5 bases to trimming and J lost 7 bases, with 8 bases between them. The CDR3 contains 11 residues. Germline values: CDR1 DFQATT, CDR2 SNEGSKA (reference sequence). Here the CDR3 reads CSALYGGELFF. The CDR3 region has the DNA TGCAGTGCTTTATACGGCGGGGAGCTGTTTTTT.

The rearrangement uses TRBV19 and TRBJ2-7; maybe TRBD1 (6 bases). Germline V gene data show CDR1 as LNHDA and CDR2 as SQIVND (reference sequence). This CDR3 is built from 12 residues. The V gene lost 7 bases and the J gene lost 5 bases, with 12 bases spanning the gap. The CDR3 reads CASKDYRDEQYF. CDR3 in DNA: TGTGCCAGTAAGGATTACAGGGACGAGCAGTACTTC.

This clonotype has a count of ten or more. The V call is TRBV18, the J call TRBJ2-7; 7 bases line up with TRBD2. J gave up 2 bases and V 6 bases, and 1 base lay outside the gene matches. The CDR3 is made up of 12 amino acids. Germline-derived CDR1 and CDR2 are KGHSH and LQKENI. The CDR3 DNA is TGTGCCAGCTCGGGACTACCCTACGAGCAGTACTTC. Protein: CASSGLPYEQYF.

This clonotype has a count of ten or more. The chain recombines TRBV7-9 with TRBJ1-2, with no clear D. This CDR3 comprises 12 residues. The germline V and J ends were trimmed by 2 bases and 4 bases, with 5 bases remaining between them. Germline V gene data show CDR1 as SEHNR and CDR2 as FQNEAQ (reference sequence). CDR3 region: CASSLTPYGYTF. CDR3 nucleotide sequence: TGTGCCAGCAGCTTAACCCCCTATGGCTACACCTTC.

The table lists this clonotype with many counts. The rearrangement uses TRBV18 and TRBJ2-3; D possibly corresponds to TRBD1 (5 bases). V was trimmed by 4 bases and J by 1 base, leaving 18 bases between them. CDR3 length: 17 amino acids. CDR1 is KGHSH and CDR2 is LQKENI in the germline V gene. CDR3 DNA sequence: TGTGCCAGCTCACGAATGGGCCCACAGGCGCGCACAGATACGCAGTATTTT. It encodes CASSRMGPQARTDTQYF. Together with reference TRBV18 and TRBJ2-3, the CDR3 gives the full variable domain: NAGVMQNPRHLVRRRGQEARLRCSPMKGHSHVYWYRQLPEEGLKFMVYLQKENIIDESGMPKERFSAEFPKEGPSILRIQQVVRGDSAAYFCASSRMGPQARTDTQYFGPGTRLTVL.

The chain joins TRBV3-1 to TRBJ2-5; TRBD2 matches at 14 bases. The trim removed 4 bases at V and 5 bases at J, leaving 12 bases unmatched. Germline CDR1 LGHDT, CDR2 YNNKEL (reference sequence). This CDR3 has 18 amino acids. This chain's CDR3 is CASSPTTSGRDGEETQYF. Written as DNA, the CDR3 is TGTGCCAGCAGCCCAACGACTAGCGGGAGGGACGGAGAGGAGACCCAGTACTTC.

This clonotype was seen ten or more times. This chain connects TRBV12-3 or TRBV12-4 to TRBJ2-1, with no clear D. The ends were cut back, 5 bases at V and 13 bases at J, with 12 bases in the middle. This CDR3 is built from 11 residues. CDR3 DNA: TGTGCCAGCAGTCCGAACCGTCTACAGTTCTTC. Its translation is CASSPNRLQFF.

The CDR3 coding sequence is TGTGCCAGCAGCTTATCCTCCTGGCGGGATCTTGGCTACACCTTC. Its translation is CASSLSSWRDLGYTF. The rearrangement joins TRBV7-2 to TRBJ1-2; no reliable D call. Trimming shortened V by 2 bases and J by 7 bases, and 17 bases separated the two germline ends. Germline CDR1 is SGHTA and CDR2 is FQGNSA. CDR3 length: 15 amino acids. Full variable domain (remainder filled in from reference TRBV7-2 and TRBJ1-2): GAGVSQSPSNKVTEKGKDVELRCDPISGHTALYWYRQSLGQGLEFLIYFQGNSAPDKSGLPSDRFSAERTGGSVSTLTIQRTQQEDSAVYLCASSLSSWRDLGYTFGSGTRLTVV.